This T cell receptor (beta chain) is from a study of blood T cell repertoires in COVID-19 (dated by TCRdb to about 2020). As for the study more broadly: The collaborator samples originated in the United States, Italy and Spain and spanned the acute and convalescent phases of COVID-19. HLA class I and class II types, where available, came from metadata supplied by the sample provider rather than from assay-based typing. The material from the prospective study consisted of cDNA or gDNA derived from T cells, B-cell-depleted T cells, or PBMCs. The dataset comprised deeply sampled blood TCRbeta repertoires from subjects exposed to, actively infected with, or recovered from COVID-19. Sample metadata almost always included a de-identified subject ID, COVID-19 status, age in years and sex. The samples were drawn from the first 160 participants of the ongoing ImmuneRACE study and from 1,254 subjects provided by 6 global collaborators. A freely available public database, intended as a resource for researchers studying the immune response to SARS-CoV-2, is where the repertoires were released. Paper-wide results and their limitations: The amount of clinical and demographic metadata varied by source and participant and was provided uncurated.

Trimming removed 3 bases from V and 4 bases from J; the gene matches leave 13 bases unexplained. Including cysteine and phenylalanine, the CDR3 has 18 amino acids. Just CDR3 DNA is preserved here, 54 bases in frame from base 1. CDR1 and CDR2 were assigned from the germline V gene (reference sequence) as LNHNV and YYDKDF. The collaborating institutions used their own protocols to collect whole blood in K2EDTA tubes. For TCRbeta analysis, collaborators shipped samples in one of three forms: frozen whole blood, isolated PBMCs, or DNA extracted from either of those sample types. As regards this clone: Its recognized antigen is unknown. Within one base of it there is no much larger clone, and no base qualities were kept.

TCRbeta CDR3 regions were amplified from genomic DNA by means of the immunoSEQ Assay, a bias-controlled multiplex PCR. Concerning the study's data processing: The number of nucleated cells in each sample was estimated from the amplification of reference gene primers within the assay. To quantify the absolute abundance of each unique TCRbeta CDR3 rearrangement, sequence reads were collapsed and filtered. For each sample, productive Simpson clonality was calculated by taking the square root of Simpson's diversity index across productive rearrangements. TCRdb's version of the immuneACCESS table is confined to in-frame rearrangements and falls short of the full clone set. An unresolved V gene accounts for under half of the shortfall where checked; the remainder is of unknown origin. V and J calls and clone size follow that table, whereas D and trimming were derived from the DNA. This sample gives approximately 120,000 clones in total; 75% to 85% of them show up just once. The ten biggest clones cover roughly 8.2% of the sample.

Sequenced: peripheral blood. The rearranged segments are TRBV15 and TRBJ2-5; the junction holds 11 bases that match TRBD2. The TCR comes from a woman of 80 years or more with active or convalescent COVID-19. The sequence in DNA is TGTGCCACCAGCAGCCCCGTCGCTGGGCTAGCGGGAGGAGAGACCCAGTACTTC. This codes for CATSSPVAGLAGGETQYF.